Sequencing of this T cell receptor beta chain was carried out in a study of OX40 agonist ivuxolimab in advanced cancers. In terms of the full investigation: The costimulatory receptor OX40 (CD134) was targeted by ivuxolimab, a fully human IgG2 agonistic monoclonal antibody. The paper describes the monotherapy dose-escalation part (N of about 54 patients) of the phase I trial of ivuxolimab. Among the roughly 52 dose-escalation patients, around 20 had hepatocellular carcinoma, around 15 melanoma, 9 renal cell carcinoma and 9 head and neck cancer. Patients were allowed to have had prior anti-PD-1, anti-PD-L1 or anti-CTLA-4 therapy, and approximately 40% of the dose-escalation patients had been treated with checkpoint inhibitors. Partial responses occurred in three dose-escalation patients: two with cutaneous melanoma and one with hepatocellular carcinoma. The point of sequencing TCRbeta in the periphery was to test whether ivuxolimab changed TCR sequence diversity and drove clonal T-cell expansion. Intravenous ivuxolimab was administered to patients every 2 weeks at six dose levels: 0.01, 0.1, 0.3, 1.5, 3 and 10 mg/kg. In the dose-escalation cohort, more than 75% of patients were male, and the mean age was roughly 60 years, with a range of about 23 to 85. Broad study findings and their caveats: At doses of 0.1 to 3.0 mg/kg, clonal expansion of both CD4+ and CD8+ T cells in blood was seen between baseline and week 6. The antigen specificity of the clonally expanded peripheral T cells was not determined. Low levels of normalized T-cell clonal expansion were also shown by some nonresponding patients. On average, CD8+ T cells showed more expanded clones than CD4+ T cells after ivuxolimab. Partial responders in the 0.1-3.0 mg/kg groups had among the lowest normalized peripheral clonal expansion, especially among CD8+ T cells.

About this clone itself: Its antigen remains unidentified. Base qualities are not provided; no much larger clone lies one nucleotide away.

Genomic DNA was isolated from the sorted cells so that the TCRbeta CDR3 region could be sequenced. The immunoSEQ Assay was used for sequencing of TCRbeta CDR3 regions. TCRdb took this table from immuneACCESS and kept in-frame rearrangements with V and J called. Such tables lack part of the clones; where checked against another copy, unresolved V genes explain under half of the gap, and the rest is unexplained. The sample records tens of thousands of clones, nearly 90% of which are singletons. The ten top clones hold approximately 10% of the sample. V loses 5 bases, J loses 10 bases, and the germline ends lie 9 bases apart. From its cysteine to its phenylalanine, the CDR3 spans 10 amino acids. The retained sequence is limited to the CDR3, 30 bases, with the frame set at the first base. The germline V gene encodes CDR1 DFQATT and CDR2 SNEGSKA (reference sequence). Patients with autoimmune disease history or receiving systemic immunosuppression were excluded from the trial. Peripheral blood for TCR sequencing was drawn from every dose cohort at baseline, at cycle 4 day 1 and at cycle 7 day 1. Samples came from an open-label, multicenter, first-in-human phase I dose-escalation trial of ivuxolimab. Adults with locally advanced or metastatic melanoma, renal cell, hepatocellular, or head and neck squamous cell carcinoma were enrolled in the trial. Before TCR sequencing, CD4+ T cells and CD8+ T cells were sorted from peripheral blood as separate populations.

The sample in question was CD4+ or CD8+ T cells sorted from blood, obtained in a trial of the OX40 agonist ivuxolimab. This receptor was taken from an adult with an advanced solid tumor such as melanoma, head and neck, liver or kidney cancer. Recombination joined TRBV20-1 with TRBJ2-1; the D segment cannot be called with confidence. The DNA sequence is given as TGCAGTGCTCCCCTTCGGGAGCAGTTCTTC. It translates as CSAPLREQFF.